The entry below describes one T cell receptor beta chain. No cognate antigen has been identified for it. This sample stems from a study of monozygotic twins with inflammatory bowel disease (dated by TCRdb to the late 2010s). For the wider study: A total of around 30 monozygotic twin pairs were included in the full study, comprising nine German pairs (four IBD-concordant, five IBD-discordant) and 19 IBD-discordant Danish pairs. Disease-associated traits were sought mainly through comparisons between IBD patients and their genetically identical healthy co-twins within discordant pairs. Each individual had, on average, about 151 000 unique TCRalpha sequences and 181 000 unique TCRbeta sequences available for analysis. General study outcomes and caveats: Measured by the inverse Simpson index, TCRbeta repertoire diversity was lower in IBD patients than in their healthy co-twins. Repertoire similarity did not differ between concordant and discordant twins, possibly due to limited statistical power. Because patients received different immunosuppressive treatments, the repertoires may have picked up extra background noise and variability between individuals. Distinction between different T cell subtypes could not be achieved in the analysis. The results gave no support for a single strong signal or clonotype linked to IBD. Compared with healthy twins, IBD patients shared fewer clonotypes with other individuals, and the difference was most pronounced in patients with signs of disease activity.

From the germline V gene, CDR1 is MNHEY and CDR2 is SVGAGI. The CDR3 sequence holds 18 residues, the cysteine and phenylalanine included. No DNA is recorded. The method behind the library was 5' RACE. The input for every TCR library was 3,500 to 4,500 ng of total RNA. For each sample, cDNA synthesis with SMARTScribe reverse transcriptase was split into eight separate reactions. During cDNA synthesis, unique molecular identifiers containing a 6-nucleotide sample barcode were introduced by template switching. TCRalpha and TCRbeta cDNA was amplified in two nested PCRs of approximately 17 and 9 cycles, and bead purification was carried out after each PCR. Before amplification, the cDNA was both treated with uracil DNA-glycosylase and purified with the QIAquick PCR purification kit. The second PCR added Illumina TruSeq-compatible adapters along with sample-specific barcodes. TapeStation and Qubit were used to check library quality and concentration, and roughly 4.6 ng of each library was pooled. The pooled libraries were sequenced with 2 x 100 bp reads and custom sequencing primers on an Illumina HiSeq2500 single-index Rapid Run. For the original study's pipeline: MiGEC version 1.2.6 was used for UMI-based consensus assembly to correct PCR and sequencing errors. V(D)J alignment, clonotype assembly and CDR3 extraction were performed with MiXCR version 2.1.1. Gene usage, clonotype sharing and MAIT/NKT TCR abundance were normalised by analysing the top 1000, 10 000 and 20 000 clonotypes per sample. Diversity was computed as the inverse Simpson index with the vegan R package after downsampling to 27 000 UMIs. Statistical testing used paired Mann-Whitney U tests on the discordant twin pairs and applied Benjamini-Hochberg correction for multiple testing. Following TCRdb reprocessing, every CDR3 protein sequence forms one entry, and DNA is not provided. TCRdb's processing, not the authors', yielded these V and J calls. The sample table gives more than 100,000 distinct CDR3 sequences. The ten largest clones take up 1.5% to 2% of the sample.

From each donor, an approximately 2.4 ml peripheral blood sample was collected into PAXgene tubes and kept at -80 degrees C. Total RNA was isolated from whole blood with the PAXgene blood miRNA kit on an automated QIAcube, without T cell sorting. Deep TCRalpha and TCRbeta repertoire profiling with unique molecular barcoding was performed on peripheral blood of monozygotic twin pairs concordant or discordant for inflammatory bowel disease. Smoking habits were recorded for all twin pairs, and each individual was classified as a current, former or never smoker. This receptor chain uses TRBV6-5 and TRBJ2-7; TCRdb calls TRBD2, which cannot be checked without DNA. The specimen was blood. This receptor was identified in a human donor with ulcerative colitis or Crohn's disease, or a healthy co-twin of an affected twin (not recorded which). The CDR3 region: CASSYESFSGPDYYEQYF.